The sequence of this TCR beta chain was determined in a study of glioma-infiltrating T cells after dendritic cell vaccination (dated by TCRdb to 2015 to 2016). Notes on the research overall: The cohort comprised about 15 glioblastoma patients from Phase I and II dendritic cell vaccination trials, 9 newly diagnosed and 6 with recurrent disease. Between 2003 and 2012, patients were given autologous tumor lysate-pulsed dendritic cell vaccination. Survival after dendritic cell vaccination was correlated with TCR sequencing metrics, such as TIL content and the overlap between tumor and blood repertoires. To make the vaccine, monocyte-derived dendritic cells were cultured for 6 to 8 days with IL-4 and GM-CSF and then pulsed overnight with autologous tumor lysate. Each patient was given three intradermal dendritic cell vaccine injections, spaced two weeks apart, in the arm below the axilla. Tumor-infiltrating lymphocyte content was quantified and tumor and blood repertoires were compared in dendritic cell-vaccinated glioblastoma patients by deep sequencing of TCR beta CDR3 regions.

According to the study, the label for this sample's time point signals: after dendritic cell vaccination, including at tumor progression/relapse. Selection of patients required sufficient residual fresh-frozen tumor tissue and over two years of available survival data. Molecular status otherwise varied across the glioblastoma patients, but none of them carried an isocitrate dehydrogenase mutation. PBMC were collected before vaccination, two weeks after the third vaccination, and at tumor progression if tumor progression occurred. The Qiagen DNeasy Blood extraction Kit was used for extraction of genomic DNA. The paper's findings and limits, for the study overall: Higher estimated pretreatment TIL content predicted longer time to progression and overall survival after dendritic cell vaccination. The cohort was small and heterogeneous, few patients had complete blood and tumor sets, and even fewer had initial-recurrent tumor pairs. The three-group TCR overlap response model was described as speculative and requiring prospective validation. TCR clonality showed no direct relationship with survival, which suggests that a diverse polyclonal response may matter.

Using the immunoSEQ assay, TCRB CDR3 regions were amplified from 1.5 to 2 micrograms of genomic DNA, or from all available DNA when less than that was on hand. Multiplex PCR used 60 forward primers for TCR V beta segments and 13 reverse primers for J beta segments. To estimate reads per starting template, synthetic control templates were spiked into each sample at limiting dilution. The Illumina HiSeq System generated 87 bp sequencing reads. The paper's processing steps were these. PCR and sequencing errors were removed by a nearest neighbor algorithm that merged closely related sequences. TCR overlap was measured as the percentage of unique tumor TCR beta sequences that were also present in the peripheral blood of the same patient. Entries here come from immuneACCESS through TCRdb and include only in-frame sequences with V and J called. Some clones fail to appear in such tables; in the studies checked, an unresolved V gene covers under half of the shortfall, and the cause of the remainder is unknown. V, J and clone size derive from that table, while D and trimming were established from the DNA sequence. A total of some 60,000 clones appear in this sample, about 80% of them only once. Clones ranked in the top ten supply approximately 14% of the sample.

From a lookup of the germline V gene, CDR1 and CDR2 are KGHSH and LQKENI. Taken from cysteine to phenylalanine, the CDR3 has 16 residues. Of the read, only the CDR3 DNA is kept; its 48 bases are in frame from base 1. V sheds 1 base and J sheds 5 bases, leaving 17 bases between their ends. On this clone itself: No cognate antigen has been identified for it. The sample holds no much larger clone one base away, and base qualities are not on file.

Material: blood, obtained after dendritic cell vaccination. This chain is built from TRBV18 and TRBJ1-2; the D gene is not confidently resolved. The source of this sequence is a human donor with glioblastoma. The CDR3 is CASSPRIGEGIYGYTF. The DNA reads as follows: TGTGCCAGCTCACCACGAATCGGGGAAGGGATTTATGGCTACACCTTC.